Sequencing of this T cell receptor (beta chain) was carried out in a study of regulatory T cells in long-lasting Graves disease. Germline-derived CDR1 and CDR2 are SGDLS and YYNGEE. The CDR3 loop spans 15 amino acids. The germline V and J ends were trimmed by 0 bases and 6 bases, with 10 bases remaining between them. The time point: newly diagnosed GD, antithyroid drugs for less than 3 months. PBMC RNA served as the TCR library source. Building the TCR beta libraries relied on iRepertoire HTBI primers, and CDR3 regions underwent Arm-PCR. TCRdb reprocessed the multiplex PCR reads via MiXCR and lists one record per CDR3 protein. Of around 450,000 distinct CDR3 sequences in the sample, under 20% are singletons; the top ten hold 12%. This clonotype was found a few times. These data are also associated with another study on T cells in Graves' hyperthyroidism and ophthalmopathy. That study adds: Patients between 18 and 65 years old had hyperthyroidism, newly diagnosed and lasting under 2 months. The primer set for the first-round RT-PCR of the TCR CDR3 was HTBI.

The origin of this receptor is a man aged 35 to 55 with Graves disease. The V and J genes are TRBV9 and TRBJ1-6; D unclear. The sequenced sample was peripheral blood mononuclear cells (PBMCs), obtained at new diagnosis, from a patient treated with antithyroid drugs. CDR3 sequence: CASSVEGLLNSPLHF. CDR3 coding DNA: TGTGCCAGCAGCGTAGAAGGGCTCCTTAATTCACCCCTCCACTTT.